A selection of T cell receptor beta chains follows, all from one sample in a study of T cells in Graves' hyperthyroidism and ophthalmopathy. A single record per CDR3 protein comes from TCRdb applying MiXCR to the multiplex PCR reads. The sample holds roughly 520,000 distinct CDR3 sequences, about 24% seen once. The sample consisted of blood. These receptors were taken from a woman younger than 45 with Graves' ophthalmopathy. Each CDR3 is given with its conserved first and last residue. The D gene is left open where the match is weak. Some rows have no size entry. The others give once, few or many, or a class for an expanded clone.

cdr3_nt cdr3_aa d_call j_call clone_size v_call
TGTGCCAGCCGTGGAGAGAGGGGCTACACCTTC CASRGERGYTF - TRBJ1-2 few TRBV6-2/TRBV6-3
TGTGCCAGCAGTGAGACAGGGAACCAAGAGACCCAGTACTTC CASSETGNQETQYF TRBD1 TRBJ2-5 many TRBV25-1
TGTGCCAGCAGTCTACTCAGGGCCGTCTATGGCTACACCTTC CASSLLRAVYGYTF - TRBJ1-2 few TRBV28
TGTGCCAGCACCGACCCGGACAGGGCGAATCAGCCCCAGCATTTT CASTDPDRANQPQHF TRBD1 TRBJ1-5 - TRBV6-1
TGTGCCAGCAGTTTTAGGAGGGGGGCTGCGAATGGCTACACCTTC CASSFRRGAANGYTF - TRBJ1-2 many TRBV27
TGTGCCAGCAGCCATAGTGTAGAAATCTATGGCTACACCTTC CASSHSVEIYGYTF - TRBJ1-2 few TRBV3-1
TGTGCCAGCAGTGACAACCCCACGCGGAACTTC CASSDNPTRNF - TRBJ2-7 few TRBV2
TGTGCCAGCAGTTCCCCCCGGAACTATGGCTACACCTTC CASSSPRNYGYTF - TRBJ1-2 many TRBV6-5
TGTGCCAGCAGCTCCAAAGGGGAAACTAATGAAAAACTGTTTTTT CASSSKGETNEKLFF - TRBJ1-4 - TRBV6-1
TGCAGTGCTAGAGATGAAGGCGCTGGAGCTGGAGAGACCCAGTACTTC CSARDEGAGAGETQYF - TRBJ2-5 many TRBV20-1
TGTGCTAGTGGTTCTGGCGCTGAAGCTTTCTTT CASGSGAEAFF - TRBJ1-1 few TRBV12-5
TGTGCCACCAGGTATCAGCCCCAGCATTTT CATRYQPQHF - TRBJ1-5 many TRBV25-1
TGTGCCAGCTGGGACAGAATCTATGGCTACACCTTC CASWDRIYGYTF TRBD1 TRBJ1-2 many TRBV2
TGTGCCAGCAGTTACGGACAGGTGAACACCGGGGAGCTGTTTTTT CASSYGQVNTGELFF TRBD1 TRBJ2-2 - TRBV6-2/TRBV6-3
TGTGCCAGCAGTTTCCGACTAGCCGGGGAGCTGTTTTTT CASSFRLAGELFF - TRBJ2-2 many TRBV27
TGTGCCAGCAGCTCCCCACTCGGGACCCAGTACTTC CASSSPLGTQYF - TRBJ2-5 many TRBV7-2
TGTGCCAGCAGGAAGACAGGGGACGGCAATCAGCCCCAGCATTTT CASRKTGDGNQPQHF TRBD1 TRBJ1-5 many TRBV6-1
TGCAGCGTTGAAGATCGAAGGGGGACACGAGAGACCCAGTACTTC CSVEDRRGTRETQYF - TRBJ2-5 many TRBV29-1
TGTGCCAGCAGTTACACCGGGACAGGGACTAGTGAGCAGTTCTTC CASSYTGTGTSEQFF - TRBJ2-1 once TRBV6-5
TGCAGTGCGGGTGGGCAGGGAAAAGGATCGAACTATGGCTACACCTTC CSAGGQGKGSNYGYTF - TRBJ1-2 many TRBV20-1
TGTGCCAGCAGTCGGGCTCAGGAGGACTACGAGCAGTACTTC CASSRAQEDYEQYF - TRBJ2-7 - TRBV6-1
TGTGCCACCAGCACAAGGCGGGCGCAGTTAATCTACGAGCAGTACTTC CATSTRRAQLIYEQYF - TRBJ2-7 once TRBV15
TGTGCCAGCAGCGTCGGGGGAGAGACCCAGTACTTC CASSVGGETQYF - TRBJ2-5 many TRBV6-1
TGTGCCAGCAGTTACAGGGCAGGGAATAATTCACCCCTCCACTTT CASSYRAGNNSPLHF - TRBJ1-6 - TRBV6-5
TGTGCCTGGAGTGGGGGACTGCCTTCTGGAAACACCATATATTTT CAWSGGLPSGNTIYF - TRBJ1-3 - TRBV30
TGTGCCAGCAGTCCCCAACTCCACGGGACAGGGGACACTGAAGCTTTCTTT CASSPQLHGTGDTEAFF TRBD1 TRBJ1-1 many TRBV2
TGTGCCAGCAGCCCCGCGCGGACAGTATACGAGCAGTACTTC CASSPARTVYEQYF - TRBJ2-7 many TRBV7-9
TGTGCCAGCAGTGAAGGGGCGGGGGGGCCGTACGAGCAGTACTTC CASSEGAGGPYEQYF TRBD2 TRBJ2-7 many TRBV6-1
TGTGCCAGCAGCCCAGGGGCACCCAATCAGCCCCAGCATTTT CASSPGAPNQPQHF - TRBJ1-5 - TRBV7-9
TGTGCCAGTAGTATAGACGACGGAACTGAAGCTTTCTTT CASSIDDGTEAFF - TRBJ1-1 - TRBV19
TGTGCCAGCAGCTACACCGCGAACACCGGGGAGCTGTTTTTT CASSYTANTGELFF - TRBJ2-2 - TRBV11-3
TGTGCCAGCAGCCAATCAGGGTCTAATACGCAGTATTTT CASSQSGSNTQYF - TRBJ2-3 many TRBV16
TGTGCCAGCAGTTACTCGTTTGAGACCCAGTACTTC CASSYSFETQYF - TRBJ2-5 many TRBV6-2/TRBV6-3
TGCAGTGCTTTCAAAGATAGCAATCAGCCCCAGCATTTT CSAFKDSNQPQHF - TRBJ1-5 many TRBV20-1
TGTGCCATCAGGGGGACGGAATCGAACACCGGGGAGCTGTTTTTT CAIRGTESNTGELFF - TRBJ2-2 many TRBV10-3
TGTGCCAGCAAAGGTCCAGCGGGGAACAATGAGCAGTTCTTC CASKGPAGNNEQFF TRBD2 TRBJ2-1 - TRBV7-2
TGCGCCAGCAGCTTGAGCAGGGAGAGGGAGGAGCAGTACTTC CASSLSREREEQYF - TRBJ2-7 many TRBV5-1
TGTGCCAGCAGATCGGGCACAGGAAACACCGGGGAGCTGTTTTTT CASRSGTGNTGELFF - TRBJ2-2 many TRBV6-1
TGTGCCAGCAGCTCAGGGGGTGCCGACACTGCGAACACTGAAGCTTTCTTT CASSSGGADTANTEAFF TRBD1 TRBJ1-1 - TRBV27
TGTGCCAGCAGTTATACAGGGAAAAATTCACCCCTCCACTTT CASSYTGKNSPLHF - TRBJ1-6 few TRBV6-5
TGCAGTGCTATCCGAAACCTACCGGGACAGGGGGCGACGGGCACTGAAGCTTTCTTT CSAIRNLPGQGATGTEAFF TRBD1 TRBJ1-1 many TRBV20-1
TGCAGTGCTGGACAGGGCTTGGAGACCCAGTACTTC CSAGQGLETQYF TRBD1 TRBJ2-5 many TRBV20-1
TGTGCCAGCAGTTTGTCCCGGGCCGGGCAGTACTTC CASSLSRAGQYF - TRBJ2-7 - TRBV28
TGTGCCAGCAGTTTAGGGGCAGTAGATACGCAGTATTTT CASSLGAVDTQYF - TRBJ2-3 few TRBV27
TGTGCCAGTAGTATTTCAGCAGTGCCCAACTATGGCTACACCTTC CASSISAVPNYGYTF - TRBJ1-2 - TRBV19
TGTGCTAGTGGTTTAGACCGATACACTGAAGCTTTCTTT CASGLDRYTEAFF - TRBJ1-1 - TRBV12-5
TGCAGTGCTAGACCCAGGGGACAGGGACGTTCTAACTATGGCTACACCTTC CSARPRGQGRSNYGYTF TRBD1 TRBJ1-2 few TRBV20-1
TGTGCCAGCAGTAGGACAGGGAGGTGGGAGACCCAGTACTTC CASSRTGRWETQYF TRBD1 TRBJ2-5 few TRBV27
TGTGCCTGGATGCCGGGGGACACTGAAGCTTTCTTT CAWMPGDTEAFF - TRBJ1-1 many TRBV30
TGTGCCAGCAGCTCCGGGGGTACCCAAGAGACCCAGTACTTC CASSSGGTQETQYF - TRBJ2-5 few TRBV5-5
TGTGCCAGCAGTTACGGGACAGAGGACTATGGCTACACCTTC CASSYGTEDYGYTF TRBD1 TRBJ1-2 - TRBV6-5
TGTGCCAGTAGTACCGTCAGACAGGGGGTGACTGAAGCTTTCTTT CASSTVRQGVTEAFF TRBD1 TRBJ1-1 many TRBV19
TGTGCCAGCAGTGACTCTCACACCGGGAACACTGAAGCTTTCTTT CASSDSHTGNTEAFF - TRBJ1-1 many TRBV2
TGTGCCACCGGCCCTGGGGCTGGGCAGGGCCAAGAGACCCAGTACTTC CATGPGAGQGQETQYF - TRBJ2-5 - TRBV6-1
TGCAGTGCTCACTCAGGGGTTGGGAGGGGGAGTGAAGATACGCAGTATTTT CSAHSGVGRGSEDTQYF - TRBJ2-3 few TRBV20-1